The rows below give T cell receptor beta chains drawn from one sample of a study of T cells in Graves' hyperthyroidism and ophthalmopathy. TCRdb reanalysed the multiplex PCR reads using MiXCR and keeps one entry per CDR3 protein. The table includes approximately 330,000 distinct CDR3 sequences, approximately 22% detected once. What was sequenced was blood. Source of these receptors: a woman in her 50s with Graves' hyperthyroidism. Each CDR3 is given with its conserved first and last residue. The order of the fields is J gene, V gene, clone size, D gene, CDR3 protein. D genes are given only for firm matches. Clone size, where shown, is once, few, many, or a class for clones that have expanded.

j_gene: TRBJ2-7
v_gene: TRBV30
abundance: many
d_gene: NA
CDR3aa: CAWRGSPYEQYF

j_gene: TRBJ1-4
v_gene: TRBV28
abundance: NA
d_gene: TRBD1
CDR3aa: CASSSTGGINEKLVF

j_gene: TRBJ1-5
v_gene: TRBV27
abundance: many
d_gene: NA
CDR3aa: CAQTGPLVSNQPQHF

j_gene: TRBJ2-1
v_gene: TRBV18
abundance: many
d_gene: TRBD1
CDR3aa: CASSPGTANNEQFF

j_gene: TRBJ2-6
v_gene: TRBV19
abundance: few
d_gene: NA
CDR3aa: CASSIRRRTGANVLTF

j_gene: TRBJ1-1
v_gene: TRBV19
abundance: NA
d_gene: NA
CDR3aa: CASVNVWGMNTEAFF

j_gene: TRBJ2-7
v_gene: TRBV27
abundance: many
d_gene: TRBD2
CDR3aa: CASRFREGHGEQYF

j_gene: TRBJ1-2
v_gene: TRBV11-2
abundance: many
d_gene: TRBD1
CDR3aa: CASSLAGTGGRYTF

j_gene: TRBJ2-2
v_gene: TRBV12-3/TRBV12-4
abundance: few
d_gene: TRBD2
CDR3aa: CASGLAGGSGELFF

j_gene: TRBJ2-7
v_gene: TRBV6-9
abundance: NA
d_gene: TRBD2
CDR3aa: CASSSNRLAGTYEQYF

j_gene: TRBJ2-1
v_gene: TRBV28
abundance: many
d_gene: TRBD1
CDR3aa: CASLSGDRANEQFF

j_gene: TRBJ1-6
v_gene: TRBV4-2
abundance: NA
d_gene: NA
CDR3aa: CASSQDKAGWTNSPLHF

j_gene: TRBJ2-1
v_gene: TRBV11-1
abundance: NA
d_gene: TRBD2
CDR3aa: CASSHLLGGSGRGEQFF

j_gene: TRBJ1-3
v_gene: TRBV2
abundance: NA
d_gene: TRBD1
CDR3aa: CASKDRTSGNTIYF

j_gene: TRBJ1-1
v_gene: TRBV11-2
abundance: NA
d_gene: NA
CDR3aa: CASNRRMNTEAFF

j_gene: TRBJ2-7
v_gene: TRBV5-1
abundance: many
d_gene: NA
CDR3aa: CASSLGPAYSYEQYF

j_gene: TRBJ2-7
v_gene: TRBV7-9
abundance: NA
d_gene: NA
CDR3aa: CASSGGSAGYEQYF

j_gene: TRBJ1-1
v_gene: TRBV4-1
abundance: NA
d_gene: NA
CDR3aa: CASSPSGAGGNTEAFF

j_gene: TRBJ2-1
v_gene: TRBV19
abundance: NA
d_gene: TRBD2
CDR3aa: CASSNLAGDYNEQFF

j_gene: TRBJ2-7
v_gene: TRBV28
abundance: NA
d_gene: NA
CDR3aa: CASSSRSAPGQYSYEQYF

j_gene: TRBJ2-5
v_gene: TRBV18
abundance: many
d_gene: TRBD2
CDR3aa: CASKRGWEETQYF

j_gene: TRBJ1-3
v_gene: TRBV12-3/TRBV12-4
abundance: many
d_gene: NA
CDR3aa: CASSSGQNTIYF

j_gene: TRBJ1-1
v_gene: TRBV5-1
abundance: many
d_gene: NA
CDR3aa: CASSGTRGSGTEAFF

j_gene: TRBJ2-3
v_gene: TRBV20-1
abundance: NA
d_gene: NA
CDR3aa: CSARDPTALAQYF

j_gene: TRBJ2-1
v_gene: TRBV5-4
abundance: NA
d_gene: NA
CDR3aa: CAGIYMGGDEQFF

j_gene: TRBJ2-7
v_gene: TRBV4-1
abundance: many
d_gene: NA
CDR3aa: CASSQGVLRKLSTYEQYF

j_gene: TRBJ2-7
v_gene: TRBV11-2
abundance: many
d_gene: NA
CDR3aa: CASSYPGTLYEQYF

j_gene: TRBJ2-3
v_gene: TRBV28
abundance: many
d_gene: TRBD1
CDR3aa: CASSPGTVGDTQYF

j_gene: TRBJ2-7
v_gene: TRBV12-3/TRBV12-4
abundance: many
d_gene: NA
CDR3aa: CASSPAGAASHEQYF

j_gene: TRBJ1-2
v_gene: TRBV20-1
abundance: many
d_gene: NA
CDR3aa: CSVGQGDGYTF

j_gene: TRBJ2-1
v_gene: TRBV29-1
abundance: many
d_gene: TRBD2
CDR3aa: CSVTLAMDEQFF

j_gene: TRBJ1-1
v_gene: TRBV29-1
abundance: NA
d_gene: NA
CDR3aa: CSVEGIWVRNTEAFF

j_gene: TRBJ2-4
v_gene: TRBV28
abundance: many
d_gene: TRBD2
CDR3aa: CASSWGGGKNIQYF

j_gene: TRBJ2-1
v_gene: TRBV7-2
abundance: many
d_gene: TRBD2
CDR3aa: CASSRTMGGGSNEQFF

j_gene: TRBJ1-2
v_gene: TRBV6-1
abundance: NA
d_gene: NA
CDR3aa: CASSPVGGPGYGYTF

j_gene: TRBJ2-3
v_gene: TRBV24-1
abundance: many
d_gene: TRBD1
CDR3aa: CATSDGDREDTDTQYF

j_gene: TRBJ1-6
v_gene: TRBV9
abundance: NA
d_gene: NA
CDR3aa: CASSVDTNNSPLHF